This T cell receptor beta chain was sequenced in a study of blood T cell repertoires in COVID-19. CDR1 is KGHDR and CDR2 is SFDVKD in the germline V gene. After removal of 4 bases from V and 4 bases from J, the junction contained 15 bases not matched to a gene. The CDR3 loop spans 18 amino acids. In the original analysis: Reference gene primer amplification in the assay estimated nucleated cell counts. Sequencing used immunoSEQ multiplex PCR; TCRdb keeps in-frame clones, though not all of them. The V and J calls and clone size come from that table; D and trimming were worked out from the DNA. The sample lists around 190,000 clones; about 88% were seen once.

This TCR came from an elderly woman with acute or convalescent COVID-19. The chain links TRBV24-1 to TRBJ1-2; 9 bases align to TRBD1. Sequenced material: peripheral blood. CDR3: CATSDRSRDREGSYGYTF. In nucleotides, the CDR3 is TGTGCCACCAGTGACCGAAGCCGGGACAGGGAGGGTAGCTATGGCTACACCTTC.